This T cell receptor beta chain was identified in a study of T cell responses to AZD1222 COVID-19 vaccine. Germline CDR1 is MGHDK and CDR2 is SYGVNS. CDR3 length equals 14 residues. V lost 6 bases to trimming and J lost 5 bases, with 16 bases between them. Clones were sequenced by immunoSEQ multiplex PCR, and TCRdb holds only the in-frame ones, with some missing. Of approximately 94,000 clones listed, 80% to 95% are singletons. This clone was recorded only once. The material was peripheral blood, obtained on day 0 of AZD1222 vaccination. The clonotype originates from an adult in good health. The V call is TRBV25-1, the J call TRBJ2-5; possible D gene TRBD2, 7 bases. CDR3 amino acids: CASRKSGGAETQYF. The CDR3, as DNA: TGTGCCAGCAGGAAGTCGGGGGGCGCGGAGACCCAGTACTTC.